What follows are 6 T cell receptor beta chains derived from one specimen sequenced in a study of identifying expanded T cells in peripheral blood. The repertoire was sequenced with immunoSEQ multiplex PCR; TCRdb's copy has only in-frame clones and lacks some. The table records more than 95,000 clones, more than 80% of them present only once. Sequences were obtained from blood. These TCRs come from a person aged 18 to 75 in good health.

V gene TRBV9 combines with J gene TRBJ1-1; D is unresolved. The CDR3 has 15 residues. Germline CDR1 SGDLS, CDR2 YYNGEE. Deletions cut 0 bases from V and 2 bases from J, with 11 bases between. This chain's CDR3 is CASSVGTAYNTEAFF. The CDR3 region has the DNA TGTGCCAGCAGCGTAGGAACAGCATACAACACTGAAGCTTTCTTT.

V and J are TRBV15 and TRBJ1-6; D not resolved. The CDR3 extends over 15 amino acids. The V end was cut by 0 bases, the J end by 3 bases, with 6 bases between. Germline V CDR1 and CDR2: LNHNV, YYDKDF (reference sequence). In DNA form, the CDR3 reads TGTGCCACCAGCAGAGATCGTTTCTATAATTCACCCCTCCACTTT. The encoded protein is CATSRDRFYNSPLHF.

The rearrangement uses TRBV2 and TRBJ1-6; weak D call: TRBD1 (5 bases). This CDR3 has 14 residues. Germline loops: CDR1 SNHLY, CDR2 FYNNEI. Deletions cut 8 bases from V and 7 bases from J, with 15 bases between. The CDR3 is CASPGDSENSPLHF. CDR3 nucleotide sequence: TGTGCCAGCCCCGGCGACAGTGAGAATTCACCCCTCCACTTT.

J is TRBJ1-5 and V is TRBV29-1; 12 bases fit TRBD1. The CDR3 contains 16 residues. V lost 4 bases to trimming and J lost 4 bases; unmatched junction nucleotides: 8. Germline loops: CDR1 SQVTM, CDR2 ANQGSEA. The CDR3 DNA sequence: TGCAGCGTTGTAAGGGGACAGGGGGCGAGGAATCAGCCCCAGCATTTT. It codes for CSVVRGQGARNQPQHF. Together with reference TRBV29-1 and TRBJ1-5, the CDR3 gives the full variable domain: SAVISQKPSRDICQRGTSLTIQCQVDSQVTMMFWYRQQPGQSLTLIATANQGSEATYESGFVIDKFPISRPNLTFSTLTVSNMSPEDSSIYLCSVVRGQGARNQPQHFGDGTRLSIL.

The chain employs TRBV7-9 and TRBJ1-4; D unresolved. The CDR3 covers 16 residues. The germline V and J ends were trimmed by 0 bases and 8 bases, with 16 bases remaining between them. The germline CDR1 and CDR2 sequences are SEHNR and FQNEAQ (reference sequence). The CDR3 protein is CASSLAGSVVGEKLFF. Written as DNA, the CDR3 is TGTGCCAGCAGCTTAGCAGGTAGTGTGGTAGGAGAAAAACTGTTTTTT.

The chain is built from TRBV5-5 and TRBJ1-1; no definite D call. The germline V gene encodes CDR1 SGHKS and CDR2 YYEKEE (reference sequence). This CDR3 has 13 residues. V dropped 0 bases and J dropped 5 bases, with 8 bases sitting between them. CDR3 DNA sequence: TGTGCCAGCAGCTTGGGTTCAGGAACTGAAGCTTTCTTT. This sequence encodes CASSLGSGTEAFF.